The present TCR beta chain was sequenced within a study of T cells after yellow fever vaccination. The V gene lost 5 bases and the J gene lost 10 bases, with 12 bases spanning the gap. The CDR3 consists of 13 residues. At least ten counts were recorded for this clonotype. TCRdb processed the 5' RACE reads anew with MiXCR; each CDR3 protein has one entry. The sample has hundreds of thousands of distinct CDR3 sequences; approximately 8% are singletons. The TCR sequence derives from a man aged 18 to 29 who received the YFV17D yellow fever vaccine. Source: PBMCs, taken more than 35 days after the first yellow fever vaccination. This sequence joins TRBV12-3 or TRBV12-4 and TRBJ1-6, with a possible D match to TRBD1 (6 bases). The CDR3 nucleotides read TGTGCCAGCAGTCCCACAGGGAGGTCACCCCTCCACTTT. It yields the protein CASSPTGRSPLHF.